These 21 T cell receptor beta chains came from one sample sequenced in a study of vaccination effects on CD4 cells after COVID-19. No antigen has been assigned to these receptors. Repertoires were generated with immunoSEQ multiplex PCR, while TCRdb's copy carries only in-frame clones and drops some. This table holds 75,000 or so clones, over 70% found once. Antigen-specific CD4+ T cells were expanded (with viral peptide pools) by the ViraFEST assay ahead of sequencing. Following 10 days of culture, CD4+ T cells were isolated. Either the mRNA-1273 or the BNT162b2 vaccine was given to participants as two doses. This specimen consisted of CD4+ T cells from PBMCs cultured with HCoV-OC43 spike peptides, obtained after COVID-19 vaccination. Subset described: HCoV-OC43 spike overlapping peptide pool stimulation. The receptors were gathered from a human donor who received a COVID-19 vaccine.

V and J are TRBV28 and TRBJ1-5; perhaps TRBD1 as D (5 bases). V was shortened by 6 bases and J by 6 bases, with 21 bases between the two germline ends. This CDR3 comprises 16 residues. Germline V gives CDR1 MDHEN, CDR2 SYDVKM. In nucleotides, the CDR3 is TGTGCCAGCAGGCCGCAATCGGGGGGTCCTGTTCAGCCCCAGCATTTT. This translates into CASRPQSGGPVQPQHF.

V is TRBV24-1 and J is TRBJ2-2; possibly TRBD1 for D (6 bases). The CDR3 sequence is 15 residues long. Germline assignment: CDR1 KGHDR and CDR2 SFDVKD. The germline V and J ends were trimmed by 7 bases and 4 bases, with 15 bases remaining between them. The CDR3 coding sequence is TGTGCCACCAGATCAGCAGGGGTAGGCACCGGGGAGCTGTTTTTT. Translated: CATRSAGVGTGELFF.

This clone was seen many times. The chain joins TRBV4-1 to TRBJ1-4; D may be TRBD1 (5 bases). Germline assignment: CDR1 MGHRA and CDR2 YSYEKL. The CDR3 is 14 amino acids. Trimming cost V 8 bases and J 4 bases, with 14 bases left between them. In DNA, the CDR3 is TGCGCCAGCCAAAACCAGGGCCTTAATGAAAAACTGTTTTTT. This codes for CASQNQGLNEKLFF.

The chain has TRBV7-9 and TRBJ2-7; possible D gene TRBD1, 6 bases. Deletions cut 5 bases from V and 2 bases from J, with 10 bases between. The CDR3 has 13 residues. Germline CDR1 reads SEHNR; CDR2 reads FQNEAQ (reference sequence). Written as DNA, the CDR3 is TGTGCCAGCAGCCCTCGGACAGCCTACGAGCAGTACGTC. This encodes CASSPRTAYEQYV.

The chain couples TRBV5-1 to TRBJ2-3; 12 positions agree with TRBD2. V lost 4 bases and J lost 0; bases outside the gene matches: 3. The CDR3 runs to 16 residues. CDR1 SGHRS and CDR2 YFSETQ come from the germline V gene. The CDR3 loop is CASSLLAGGSTDTQYF. Here the CDR3 DNA reads TGCGCCAGCAGCCTACTAGCGGGGGGAAGCACAGATACGCAGTATTTT.

J is TRBJ2-7 and V is TRBV6-2 or TRBV6-3; 7 bases fit TRBD1. The CDR3 runs 12 residues. V shed 2 bases, J shed 12 bases, and the junction held 7 bases outside the gene matches. Germline loops: CDR1 MNHEY, CDR2 SVGEGT. Here the CDR3 DNA reads TGTGCCAGCAGTTACCCGGAACAGGGGTGGTACGTC. Translation: CASSYPEQGWYV.

The V call is TRBV5-1, the J call TRBJ1-6; D may be TRBD1 (5 bases). The CDR3 sequence is 15 residues long. CDR1 and CDR2 from the germline V gene are SGHRS and YFSETQ. Trimming removed 2 bases at V and 7 bases at J, with 13 bases between. The CDR3 DNA reads TGCGCCAGCAGCTTAATAGGGCAGGGAAATTCACCCCTCCACTTT. Amino acids: CASSLIGQGNSPLHF.

This chain connects TRBV5-4 to TRBJ2-2, with D perhaps matching TRBD1 (5 bases). Per the germline V gene, CDR1 is SGHNT and CDR2 is YYREEE (reference sequence). The V gene lost 0 bases and the J gene lost 1 base, with 7 bases spanning the gap. This CDR3 has 15 amino acids. The CDR3 reads CASSLADRNTGELFF. The CDR3, as DNA: TGTGCCAGCAGCTTGGCCGACAGGAACACCGGGGAGCTGTTTTTT.

The chain has TRBV24-1 and TRBJ2-4, with TRBD1 matching over 7 bases. CDR1 KGHDR and CDR2 SFDVKD come from the germline V gene. With V trimmed by 3 bases and J by 8 bases, 9 bases remained unmatched. The CDR3 extends over 15 amino acids. CDR3 sequence reads: CATSDARQGRDIQYF. Written as DNA, the CDR3 is TGTGCCACCAGTGATGCTAGACAGGGTCGGGACATTCAGTACTTC.

This clone has just one count. The chain uses TRBV3-1 (or the pseudogene TRBV3-2) and TRBJ1-5; D unresolved. Germline-derived CDR1 and CDR2 are LGHDT and YNNKEL (reference sequence). V was shortened by 0 bases and J by 4 bases, with 4 bases between the two germline ends. The CDR3 loop spans 13 amino acids. In DNA, the CDR3 is TGTGCCAGCAGCCAAGATGAAAATCAGCCCCAGCATTTT. Translated, it gives CASSQDENQPQHF.

In this sample, this clone turned up a few times. The V call is TRBV3-1 (or the pseudogene TRBV3-2), the J call TRBJ1-4, with 9 bases aligning to TRBD1. This CDR3 contains 15 residues. Looked up from germline, CDR1 is LGHDT and CDR2 is YNNKEL (reference sequence). With V trimmed by 6 bases and J by 8 bases, 10 bases remained unmatched. CDR3 coding DNA: TGTGCCAGCAGTACTAGGGGACAGGGAGGGGAAAAACTGTTTTTT. Translated: CASSTRGQGGEKLFF.

The chain carries TRBV24-1 and TRBJ2-3; TRBD2 is a possible D gene (5 bases). The length of the CDR3 is 16 residues. V lost 1 base to trimming and J lost 4 bases, with 14 bases between them. The germline V gene encodes CDR1 KGHDR and CDR2 SFDVKD. This CDR3 reads CATSDFRFEGADTQYF. The CDR3, as DNA: TGTGCCACCAGTGATTTTAGGTTTGAGGGAGCAGATACGCAGTATTTT.

CDR3 loop: CASSWDSSRRTEAFF. The CDR3 nucleotides are TGTGCCAGCAGTTGGGACAGCTCAAGAAGGACTGAAGCTTTCTTT. The chain has TRBV6-5 and TRBJ1-1, with 7 bases lining up with TRBD1. The germline CDR1 and CDR2 sequences are MNHEY and SVGAGI. With 4 bases clipped from V and 5 bases from J, the junction kept 10 bases outside the gene matches. This CDR3 contains 15 residues.

This clone was counted a few times. The J gene is TRBJ2-2, the V gene TRBV24-1; D may be TRBD2 (7 bases). Germline assignment: CDR1 KGHDR and CDR2 SFDVKD. The CDR3 totals 13 residues. V was clipped by 9 bases and J by 4 bases, with 11 bases between them. In nucleotides, the CDR3 is TGTGCCACCGCAGGGGAGGGCACCGGGGAGCTGTTTTTT. This sequence encodes CATAGEGTGELFF.

The genes are TRBV6-5 and TRBJ2-3, with unresolved D. CDR1 is MNHEY, CDR2 SVGAGI, per germline. The CDR3 spans 14 residues. V lost 11 bases and J 0 bases, leaving 15 bases between the germline ends. CDR3 sequence reads: CALERVISTDTQYF. In DNA form, the CDR3 reads TGTGCCCTTGAGCGAGTTATTAGCACAGATACGCAGTATTTT.

A single count supports this clone. The chain recombines TRBV27 with TRBJ2-5; 7 bases are a match to TRBD2. Trimming cost V 5 bases and J 5 bases; bases outside gene matches: 8. CDR1 and CDR2 from the germline V gene are MNHEY and SMNVEV (reference sequence). The CDR3 length is 14 residues. For the CDR3, the DNA is TGTGCCAGCAGTCGCTTGAGAGCGGGGGAGACCCAGTACTTC. It specifies CASSRLRAGETQYF.

The chain links TRBV6-4 to TRBJ2-1; 9 bases line up with TRBD1. The CDR3 loop spans 13 amino acids. Germline values: CDR1 MRHNA, CDR2 SNTAGT. Trimming took 6 bases from V and 6 from J; bases not matched to a gene: 3. The chain's CDR3 is CASRSTGGNEQFF. CDR3 nucleotide sequence: TGTGCCAGCAGATCGACAGGGGGCAATGAGCAGTTCTTC.

The gene calls are TRBV14 and TRBJ2-2; D not resolved. The CDR3 consists of 15 residues. The ends were cut back, 1 base at V and 6 bases at J, with 12 bases in the middle. From germline, CDR1 is SGHDN and CDR2 FVKESK. As DNA, the CDR3 is TGTGCCAGCAGCCAAGGTTGGGCAGGAGCCGGGGAGCTGTTTTTT. Its translation: CASSQGWAGAGELFF.

This chain uses TRBV6-2 or TRBV6-3 with TRBJ1-3, with no clear D. In germline, CDR1 is MNHEY, CDR2 SVGEGT. The ends were cut back, 6 bases at V and 4 bases at J, with 13 bases in the middle. The CDR3 covers 14 residues. CDR3 bases: TGTGCCAGCAGCCGCACCCGGACCGGAAACACCATATATTTT. It encodes CASSRTRTGNTIYF.

This clone was counted once. CDR3 in amino acids: CAWGTGSQPQHF. The CDR3 coding sequence is TGTGCCTGGGGGACAGGGAGTCAGCCCCAGCATTTT. J is TRBJ1-5 and V is TRBV30; TRBD1 agrees at 9 bases. Germline CDR1 and CDR2: GTSNPN and SVGIG (reference sequence). The CDR3 extends over 12 amino acids. Trimming at V came to 5 bases and at J to 6 bases, leaving 2 bases not matched to a gene.

This clone was picked up one time. The chain is built from TRBV5-1 and TRBJ2-1, with D unclear. This CDR3 region has 13 residues. Germline CDR1 is SGHRS and CDR2 is YFSETQ. Trimming took off 0 bases at V and 9 bases at J, with 10 bases between the two ends. CDR3 DNA: TGCGCCAGCAGCTTGGGGCAAGGCACTGAGCAGTTCTTC. Protein sequence: CASSLGQGTEQFF.